This T cell receptor (beta chain) comes out of a study of beta chain features in type 1 diabetes. Across the whole study: In all, roughly 98,000,000 sorted cells from all samples were analyzed.

As to this clone: No antigen is known for it.

General study results and limits: A potential PCR bias toward shorter templates would be equal in patient and control samples.

Of the isolated RNA, all was reverse transcribed, and so the sequenced material was expressed TCRB transcripts. Clones were sequenced by immunoSEQ multiplex PCR, and TCRdb holds only the in-frame ones, with some missing. The data hold about 930,000 clones, with about a sixth observed a single time. The germline V gene has CDR1 SEHNR and CDR2 FQNEAQ (reference sequence). The CDR3 contains 16 residues. V shed 3 bases and J shed 2 bases, with 11 bases lying between them. The clonotype was recovered from a woman under 30 in good health. Sequencing input: naive CD4+ T cells from blood. J is TRBJ2-6 and V is TRBV7-9; D unclear. CDR3 in amino acids: CASSFRSGPGANVLTF. The CDR3 region has the DNA TGTGCCAGCAGCTTTAGGTCCGGGCCTGGGGCCAACGTCCTGACTTTC.